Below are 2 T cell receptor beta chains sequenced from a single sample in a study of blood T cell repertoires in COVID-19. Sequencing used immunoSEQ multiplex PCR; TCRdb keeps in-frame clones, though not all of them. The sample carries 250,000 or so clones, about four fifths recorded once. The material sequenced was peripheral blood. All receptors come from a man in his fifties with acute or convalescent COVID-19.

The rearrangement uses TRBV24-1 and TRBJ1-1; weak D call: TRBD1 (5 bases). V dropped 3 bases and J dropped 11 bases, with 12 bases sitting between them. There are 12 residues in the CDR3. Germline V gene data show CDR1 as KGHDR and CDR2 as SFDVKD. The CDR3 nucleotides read TGTGCCACCAGTGATAAAAGGGAGGGGGCTTTCTTT. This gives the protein CATSDKREGAFF.

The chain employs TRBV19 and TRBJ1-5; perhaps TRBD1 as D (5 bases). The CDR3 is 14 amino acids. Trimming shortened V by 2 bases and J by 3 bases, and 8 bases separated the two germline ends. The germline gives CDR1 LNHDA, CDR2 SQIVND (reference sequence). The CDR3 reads CASSIRGDNQPQHF. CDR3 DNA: TGTGCCAGTAGTATACGGGGGGACAATCAGCCCCAGCATTTT.